This T cell receptor (beta chain) was documented in a study of T cell responses to AZD1222 COVID-19 vaccine. Sequencing used immunoSEQ multiplex PCR; TCRdb keeps in-frame clones, though not all of them. The repertoire holds 95,000 to 150,000 clones, over 75% seen once, with 8% to 13% in the top ten. General observations from the study: CD4 TCRs linked to vaccination spanned spike, dominating at 160-218 and 743-854. Seropositive at baseline were only six or seven AZD1222 recipients. No day 14 peak samples; only post-peak repertoires were characterized.

The germline V and J ends were trimmed by 4 bases and 2 bases, with 17 bases remaining between them. This CDR3 is 16 amino acids long. The germline CDR1 and CDR2 sequences are LNHDA and SQIVND (reference sequence). About this clone itself: Its antigen is unidentified.

The clonotype was recovered from an adult in good health. Source: peripheral blood, taken on day 0 of AZD1222 vaccination. The chain recombines TRBV19 with TRBJ1-2; TRBD1 is a possible D gene (5 bases). The CDR3 sequence: CASSTSPPTANYGYTF. In DNA form, the CDR3 reads TGTGCCAGTAGTACTTCCCCACCGACAGCAAACTATGGCTACACCTTC.